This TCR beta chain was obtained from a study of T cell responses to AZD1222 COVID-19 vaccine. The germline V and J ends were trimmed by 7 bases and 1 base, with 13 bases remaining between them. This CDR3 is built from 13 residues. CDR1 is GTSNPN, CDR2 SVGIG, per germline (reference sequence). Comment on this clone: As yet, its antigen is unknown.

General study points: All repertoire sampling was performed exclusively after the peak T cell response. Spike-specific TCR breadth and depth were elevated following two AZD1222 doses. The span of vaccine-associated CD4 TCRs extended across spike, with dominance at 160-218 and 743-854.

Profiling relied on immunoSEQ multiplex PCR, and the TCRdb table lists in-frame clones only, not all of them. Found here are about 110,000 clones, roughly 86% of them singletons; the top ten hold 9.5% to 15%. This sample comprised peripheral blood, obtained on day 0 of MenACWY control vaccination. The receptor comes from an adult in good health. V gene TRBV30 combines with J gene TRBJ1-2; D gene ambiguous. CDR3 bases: TGTGCCTCGACGATGACACTTAACTATGGCTACACCTTC. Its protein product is CASTMTLNYGYTF.